This T cell receptor (beta chain) came from a study of blood T cells in healthy people across ages (dated by TCRdb to between 2014 and 2017). In terms of the full investigation: In model experiments, template switching captured about one uniquely barcoded TCR beta cDNA molecule for every two T cells. Using the same blood draw, the study looked at two additional independent replicas of 1 million unique cDNA reads for two donors, one aged 18 to 29 and the other aged 80 or older. Using deep sequencing normalized with unique cDNA molecular identifiers, the study measured how TCR beta repertoire diversity changes with age. Donors were grouped into four age groups: young (average roughly 16 years), middle-aged (roughly 40), aged (around 62) and long-lived (roughly 80). To avoid experimental bias, donors of different ages were distributed randomly across sequencing lanes.

Library construction relied on 5' RACE. Sequencing was carried out with an Illumina HiSeq 2500. A second PCR of about 7 to 12 cycles was run with a J-beta primer mix and a sample-barcoded 5' primer. Each TCR beta cDNA molecule received a unique molecular identifier from a template-switch 5' adaptor carrying 12 random nucleotides. At least 2.5 million CDR3-containing paired-end reads were obtained from each sample. First-strand cDNA was synthesized from all RNA with the Mint cDNA synthesis kit, primed by a TRBC-specific oligonucleotide. All cDNA was treated with uracil-DNA glycosylase and then went through a first 18-cycle PCR with the universal primers M1SS and BC2_uni_R. The original pipeline was this. Normalization of each sample was performed by random selection of 1 million high-quality reads, each carrying a distinct molecular identifier. Instead of being binned into consensus sequences, reads with shared molecular identifiers were discarded. MiTCR, set to a Q25 quality threshold and the strictest error-elimination algorithm, was used for CDR3 identification, clonotype clustering and error correction. A nonparametric unseen species model with Euler transformation was used to estimate a lower bound on total TCR beta diversity. TCRdb reprocessed the public reads (quality trimming at Q25 with fastp, clone calling with MiXCR) and kept in-frame beta chains. Every CDR3 protein is listed once, alongside the most common genes and DNA of its rows. TCRdb's processing, not the authors' own work, is the source of the V and J calls. This sample comprises just under 750,000 distinct CDR3 sequences, 22% of them detected only once. The ten largest clones add up to around 21% of the sample.

The germline V gene sets CDR1 to SGHTA and CDR2 to FQGNSA. Including the terminal cysteine and phenylalanine, the CDR3 comprises 15 residues. This entry keeps only the CDR3 DNA: 45 bases, framed from base 1. V and J are trimmed by 7 bases and 0 bases, and the gene matches miss 4 bases of the junction. This clonotype was counted between two and nine times. It lacks a known antigen. Within one base of it there is no much larger clone, and no base qualities were kept. Overall study results and their limits: The CMV infection status of donors was not known, potentially confounding age-related changes in expanded clonotypes. Since profiling was done on bulk unsorted PBMCs, naive and antigen-experienced compartments could not be conclusively compared. Total diversity estimates from one million sequenced T cells were considered lower bounds and underestimates. The long-lived group showed more naive CD4+ T cells, fewer expanded clones and increased TCR diversity than the aged group, suggesting age selection. As age increased, observed TCR beta diversity per million T cells dropped in a roughly linear way, and a significant reduction was already evident by age roughly 40. A strong correlation was found between observed TCR beta diversity and the percentage of naive T cells measured by flow cytometry.

Systemically healthy Caucasian individuals from Russia, some 38 in total and aged about 6 to 100 years, were included as donors. Around 10 milliliters of peripheral blood were collected from each donor into EDTA-treated Vacutainer tubes. PBMCs were isolated by Ficoll-Paque density-gradient centrifugation, with at least 6 million obtained per sample. Total RNA was extracted from PBMCs with Trizol reagent, with at least 6 micrograms obtained per sample. The percentages of naive CD45RAhigh/CD27high T cells were determined by flow cytometry on a PBMC aliquot from every donor. Sample: blood. The receptor comes from a man in his sixties or seventies in good health. Here the chain combines TRBV7-2 and TRBJ2-1, with TRBD2 identical over 9 junction bases. The CDR3 protein: CASTYSGSSYNEQFF. The base sequence is TGTGCCAGCACCTATAGCGGGAGCTCCTACAATGAGCAGTTCTTC.